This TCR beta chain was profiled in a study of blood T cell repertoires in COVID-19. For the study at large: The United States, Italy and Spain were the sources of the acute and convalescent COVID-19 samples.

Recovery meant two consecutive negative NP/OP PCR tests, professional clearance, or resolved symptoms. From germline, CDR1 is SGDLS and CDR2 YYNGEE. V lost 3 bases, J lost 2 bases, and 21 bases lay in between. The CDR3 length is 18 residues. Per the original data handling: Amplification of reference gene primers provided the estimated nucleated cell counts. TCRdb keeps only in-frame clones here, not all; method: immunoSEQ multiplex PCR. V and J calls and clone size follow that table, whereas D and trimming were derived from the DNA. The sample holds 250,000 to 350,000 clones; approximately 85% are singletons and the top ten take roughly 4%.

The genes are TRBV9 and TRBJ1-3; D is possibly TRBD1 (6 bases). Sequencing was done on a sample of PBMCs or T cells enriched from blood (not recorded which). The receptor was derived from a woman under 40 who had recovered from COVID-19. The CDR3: CASSDSPSNREAGNTIYF. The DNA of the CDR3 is TGTGCCAGCAGCGATAGCCCGTCTAACAGGGAAGCTGGAAACACCATATATTTT.